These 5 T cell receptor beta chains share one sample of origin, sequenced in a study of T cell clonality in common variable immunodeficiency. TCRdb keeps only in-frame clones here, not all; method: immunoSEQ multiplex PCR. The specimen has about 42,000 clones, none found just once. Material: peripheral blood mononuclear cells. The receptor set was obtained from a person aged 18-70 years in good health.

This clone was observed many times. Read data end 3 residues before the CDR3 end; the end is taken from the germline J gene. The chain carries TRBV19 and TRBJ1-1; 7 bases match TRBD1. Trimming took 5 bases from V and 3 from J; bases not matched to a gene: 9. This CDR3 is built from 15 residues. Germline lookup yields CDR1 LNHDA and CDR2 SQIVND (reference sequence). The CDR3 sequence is CASSVPTGWDTEAFF. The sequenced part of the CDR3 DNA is TGTGCCAGTAGTGTCCCGACAGGGTGGGACACTGAA.

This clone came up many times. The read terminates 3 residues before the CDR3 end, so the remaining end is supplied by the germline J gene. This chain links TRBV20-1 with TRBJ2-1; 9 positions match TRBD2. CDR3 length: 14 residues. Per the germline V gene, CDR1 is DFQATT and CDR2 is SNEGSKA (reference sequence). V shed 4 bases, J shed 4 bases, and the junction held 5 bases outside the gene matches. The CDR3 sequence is CSAKTLAGYNEQFF. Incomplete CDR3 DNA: TGCAGTGCTAAGACCCTAGCGGGGTACAATGAG.

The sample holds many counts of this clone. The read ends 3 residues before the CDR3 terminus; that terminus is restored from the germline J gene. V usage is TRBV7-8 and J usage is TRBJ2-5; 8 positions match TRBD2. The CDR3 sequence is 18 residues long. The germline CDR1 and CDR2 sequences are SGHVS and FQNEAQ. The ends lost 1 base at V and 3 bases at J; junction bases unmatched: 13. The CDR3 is CASSLGLRGGREEETQYF. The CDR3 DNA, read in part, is TGTGCCAGCAGCTTAGGCCTACGGGGGGGGAGAGAGGAAGAGACC.

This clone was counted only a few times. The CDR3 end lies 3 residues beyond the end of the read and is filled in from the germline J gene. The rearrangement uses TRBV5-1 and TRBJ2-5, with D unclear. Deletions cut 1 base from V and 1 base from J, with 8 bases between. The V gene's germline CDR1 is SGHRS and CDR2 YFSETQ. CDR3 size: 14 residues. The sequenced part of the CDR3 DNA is TGCGCCAGCAGCTTGTCTTCAGGCCAAGAGACC. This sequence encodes CASSLSSGQET. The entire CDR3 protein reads CASSLSSGQETQYF.

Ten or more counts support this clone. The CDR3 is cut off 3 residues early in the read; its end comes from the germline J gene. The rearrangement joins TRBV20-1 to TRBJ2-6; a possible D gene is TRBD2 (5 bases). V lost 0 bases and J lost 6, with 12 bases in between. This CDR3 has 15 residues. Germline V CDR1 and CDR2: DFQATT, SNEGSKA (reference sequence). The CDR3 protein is CSARDRQRLANVLTF. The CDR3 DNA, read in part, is TGCAGTGCTAGAGATAGGCAGCGGTTGGCCAACGTC.